This TCR beta chain was recovered during a study of T-cell reconstitution after alpha-beta-depleted transplantation in children (dated by TCRdb to about 2016). As for the study more broadly: Using TCR repertoire profiling, the study quantitatively followed how T-cell immune reconstitution unfolded in children after TCRalphabeta/CD19-depleted allogeneic hematopoietic cell transplantation.

CDR1 and CDR2 (SQVTM, ANQGSEA) derive from the germline V gene. V drops 5 bases and J drops 5 bases, leaving 15 bases in between. From cysteine to phenylalanine, the CDR3 is 14 amino acids long. Just CDR3 DNA is preserved here, 42 bases in frame from base 1. Libraries were built with PCR. TCRdb names Illumina HiSeq 2500 as the instrument used. TCR libraries were prepared with molecular barcoding, using unique molecular identifiers to normalize TCRbeta repertoire quantification. Using fastp trimming at Q25 and MiXCR clonotype assembly, TCRdb reanalyzed the public sequencing data and kept in-frame beta chains. For every CDR3 protein sequence, its rows merge into one entry that carries the most common genes and DNA. Within this sample are more than 90,000 distinct CDR3 sequences, with 6.5% to 8.5% of them counted one time only. 6.9% of the sample belongs to the ten largest clones. This clonotype came up many times. The clone's antigen remains unknown. No base-level quality is on record; no much larger clone is a single base apart.

The sequence derives from a human donor who donated a stem cell graft to a child with congenital amegakaryocytic thrombocytopenia. The chain is encoded by TRBV29-1 joined to TRBJ1-4, and perhaps TRBD1 as D gene, on 5 matching bases. The sequenced sample was PBMCs from the stem cell graft donor, obtained from the stem cell graft. The nucleotides read TGCAGCGTTAGTAGGGACTTACGGAATGAAAAACTGTTTTTT. Its translation is CSVSRDLRNEKLFF.